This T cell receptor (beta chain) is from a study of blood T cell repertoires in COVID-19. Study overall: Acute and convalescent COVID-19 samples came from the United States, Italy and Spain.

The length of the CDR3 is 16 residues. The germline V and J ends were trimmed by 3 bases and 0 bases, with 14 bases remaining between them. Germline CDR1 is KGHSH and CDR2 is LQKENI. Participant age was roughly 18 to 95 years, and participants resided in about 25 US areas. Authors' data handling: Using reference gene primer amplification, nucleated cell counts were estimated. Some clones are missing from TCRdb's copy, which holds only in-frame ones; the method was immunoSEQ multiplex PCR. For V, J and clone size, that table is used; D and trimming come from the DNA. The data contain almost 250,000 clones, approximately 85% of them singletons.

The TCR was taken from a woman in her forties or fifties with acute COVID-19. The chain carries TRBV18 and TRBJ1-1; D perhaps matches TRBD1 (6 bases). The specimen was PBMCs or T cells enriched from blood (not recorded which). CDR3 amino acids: CASSPYRDVMNTEAFF. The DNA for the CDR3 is TGTGCCAGCTCACCCTACAGGGACGTCATGAACACTGAAGCTTTCTTT.